These 21 T cell receptor beta chains were all obtained from the same sample, sequenced in a study of neurological immune-mediated disorders. MiXCR was run by TCRdb on the 5' RACE reads, yielding one entry per CDR3 protein. This sample has roughly 60,000 distinct CDR3 sequences, with under 5.5% found just once. Input material: PBMCs. These receptors all stem from a woman between 45 and 65 years old with multiple sclerosis.

For this clonotype: A junction boundary mismatches the germline segment, possibly from a read error. This rearrangement joins TRBV20-1 to TRBJ1-5, with TRBD1 as a possible D gene (5 bases). The CDR3 consists of 14 residues. CDR1 DFQATT and CDR2 SNEGSKA come from the germline V gene (reference sequence). The CDR3 protein is CSAGGNPSNQPQNF. The CDR3 DNA reads TGCAGTGCTGGGGGGAATCCCAGCAATCAGCCCCAGAATTTT.

This clonotype came up many times. The gene calls are TRBV20-1 and TRBJ2-7; either TRBD1 or TRBD2 may supply D (6 bases each). The germline V and J ends were trimmed by 6 bases and 6 bases, with 21 bases remaining between them. Germline V lookup: CDR1 DFQATT, CDR2 SNEGSKA (reference sequence). This CDR3 has 14 residues. In nucleotides, the CDR3 is TGCAGTGCCATCTTACAGGGCCTGGGGGGCGAGCAGTACTTC. As protein: CSAILQGLGGEQYF.

Here the CDR3 DNA reads TGTGCCAGCAGCCAAGGGACACCAAGCTGGGATACGCAGTATTTT. Protein sequence: CASSQGTPSWDTQYF. This chain uses TRBV14 with TRBJ2-3; maybe TRBD1 (5 bases). The germline gives CDR1 SGHDN, CDR2 FVKESK. The germline V and J ends were trimmed by 1 base and 6 bases, with 14 bases remaining between them. CDR3 length: 15 residues.

This chain joins TRBV29-1 and TRBJ2-5; 8 nucleotides match TRBD1. V lost 7 bases and J lost 5; bases outside the gene matches: 9. The CDR3 is 13 residues long. Germline V gene data show CDR1 as SQVTM and CDR2 as ANQGSEA. As DNA, the CDR3 is TGCAGCGACCTGGACAGGGTATCGGAGACCCAGTACTTC. Encoded protein: CSDLDRVSETQYF.

This clonotype has a count of ten or more. V gene TRBV7-2 combines with J gene TRBJ1-2; 7 nucleotides match TRBD1. CDR1 and CDR2 (germline): SGHTA, FQGNSA. V was pared by 5 bases and J by 1 base, with 1 base of the junction left unmatched. The CDR3 runs to 13 residues. CDR3 loop: CASSRDSNYGYTF. The CDR3 DNA reads TGTGCCAGCAGCAGGGACAGTAACTATGGCTACACCTTC.

CDR3 DNA: TGTGCCAGCAGCTTAGGGGGGAAACAGGGGGCCTACGAGCAGTACGTC. It specifies CASSLGGKQGAYEQYV. The chain joins TRBV11-3 to TRBJ2-7, with TRBD1 matching over 8 bases. The CDR3 has 16 residues. The trim removed 1 base at V and 2 bases at J, leaving 7 bases unmatched. In germline, CDR1 is SGHNT, CDR2 YENEEA.

This clonotype was recorded at least ten times. This sequence joins TRBV15 and TRBJ1-1; TRBD1 might be the D (5 bases). Germline assignment: CDR1 LNHNV and CDR2 YYDKDF (reference sequence). The CDR3 runs 17 residues. V dropped 4 bases and J dropped 3 bases, with 21 bases sitting between them. The CDR3 protein is CATSNRDRGPSDTEAFF. The CDR3 DNA is TGTGCCACCAGCAACCGGGACCGCGGGCCATCGGACACTGAAGCTTTCTTT.

This clonotype appeared many times. The rearrangement links TRBV5-1 to TRBJ2-7; no clear D. This CDR3 comprises 12 residues. V lost 4 bases and J lost 7, with 12 bases in between. CDR1 SGHRS and CDR2 YFSETQ come from the germline V gene. For the CDR3, the DNA is TGCGCCAGCAGCCCGGATTCCTTGGAGCAGTACTTC. Its protein is CASSPDSLEQYF.

This clonotype was found many times. The chain employs TRBV29-1 and TRBJ1-1; D uncertain. The germline CDR1 and CDR2 sequences are SQVTM and ANQGSEA. This CDR3 has 11 amino acids. V dropped 0 bases and J dropped 11 bases, with 10 bases sitting between them. The CDR3: CSVEERAWAFF. The CDR3 DNA reads TGCAGCGTTGAAGAAAGGGCATGGGCTTTCTTT.

The sample holds many counts of this clonotype. This chain connects TRBV15 to TRBJ2-1; TRBD2 might be the D (5 bases). The CDR3 spans 13 residues. CDR1 is LNHNV and CDR2 is YYDKDF in the germline V gene (reference sequence). Trimming took off 0 bases at V and 10 bases at J, with 10 bases between the two ends. CDR3 sequence: CATSRDPGYEQFF. CDR3 nucleotide sequence: TGTGCCACCAGCAGAGATCCGGGGTACGAGCAGTTCTTC.

This clonotype was picked up many times. This sequence joins TRBV12-3 or TRBV12-4 and TRBJ2-1; the match to TRBD1 covers 8 bases. Trimming removed 0 bases from V and 6 bases from J; junction bases left unmatched: 4. The CDR3 contains 15 residues. The CDR3 sequence is CASSLATGGPNEQFF. As DNA, the CDR3 is TGTGCCAGCAGTTTAGCTACAGGGGGGCCCAATGAGCAGTTCTTC.

This clonotype was seen more than once but under ten times. In DNA, the CDR3 is TGCGCCAGCAGCTTCGGACTCAGCACAGATACGCAGTATTTT. Translation: CASSFGLSTDTQYF. The genes are TRBV5-1 and TRBJ2-3; tentative D call: TRBD2 (5 bases). Trimming removed 2 bases from V and 0 bases from J, with 7 bases in between. The CDR3 sequence is 14 residues long. Germline CDR1 and CDR2: SGHRS and YFSETQ.

The sample holds many counts of this clonotype. V gene TRBV10-3 combines with J gene TRBJ2-1, with D hard to call. Germline CDR1 is ENHRY and CDR2 is SYGVKD. The CDR3 consists of 13 residues. V lost 0 bases, J lost 5 bases, and 5 bases lay in between. Here the CDR3 DNA reads TGTGCCATCAGTGAGTCAAGTAACAATGAGCAGTTCTTC. Its protein product is CAISESSNNEQFF.

Ten or more counts support this clonotype. The chain is built from TRBV5-1 and TRBJ1-1, with TRBD1 as a possible D gene (5 bases). V was trimmed by 0 bases and J by 1 base, leaving 13 bases between them. The CDR3 extends over 16 amino acids. Looked up from germline, CDR1 is SGHRS and CDR2 is YFSETQ. The CDR3 sequence is CASSLDEGRPNTEAFF. The CDR3 DNA sequence: TGCGCCAGCAGCTTGGACGAGGGGAGGCCGAACACTGAAGCTTTCTTT.

Notes on this clonotype: A much more abundant neighbour one base away suggests this may be a read error. The chain employs TRBV21-1 and TRBJ1-2; TRBD1, the D gene given by the table, was not confirmed from the DNA. TRBV21-1 is marked as a pseudogene. The CDR3 totals 17 residues. The CDR3 coding sequence is TGTGCCAGCAGCAAAGCTAATTCGGGAAACCACAACTATGGCTACACCTTC. Translation: CASSKANSGNHNYGYTF.

This clonotype was found many times. This sequence joins TRBV7-6 and TRBJ2-1, with 10 bases lining up with TRBD2. The CDR3 sequence is 19 residues long. The V segment lost 5 bases and the J segment 0 bases; nucleotides outside the gene matches: 13. Germline V gene lookup returns CDR1 SGHVS and CDR2 FNYEAQ. CDR3 in amino acids: CASSPRKTSGRTSYNEQFF. The CDR3 DNA reads TGTGCCAGCAGCCCGAGGAAGACTAGCGGGCGGACCTCCTACAATGAGCAGTTCTTC. Full variable domain (remainder filled in from reference TRBV7-6 and TRBJ2-1): GAGVSQSPRYKVTKRGQDVALRCDPISGHVSLYWYRQALGQGPEFLTYFNYEAQQDKSGLPNDRFSAERPEGSISTLTIQRTEQRDSAMYRCASSPRKTSGRTSYNEQFFGPGTRLTVL.

This clonotype was counted many times. The chain combines TRBV6-5 with TRBJ1-1; D gene ambiguous. The CDR3 is 13 residues long. V lost 5 bases, J lost 1 base, and 8 bases lay in between. Germline assignment: CDR1 MNHEY and CDR2 SVGAGI. The CDR3: CASSQLKNTEAFF. The CDR3 nucleotides are TGTGCCAGCAGTCAACTCAAGAACACTGAAGCTTTCTTT.

CDR3 sequence reads: CASSYRDNEQFF. As DNA, the CDR3 is TGTGCCAGCAGTTACCGGGACAATGAGCAGTTCTTC. The V and J genes are TRBV6-2 or TRBV6-3 and TRBJ2-1, with unresolved D. Germline V gene sequence: CDR1 MNHEY, CDR2 SVGEGT. V was clipped by 2 bases and J by 5 bases, with 4 bases between them. The CDR3 is made up of 12 amino acids.

This chain connects TRBV19 to TRBJ2-7; maybe TRBD1 (6 bases). This CDR3 is 17 amino acids long. Germline CDR1 is LNHDA and CDR2 is SQIVND (reference sequence). Trimming shortened V by 3 bases and J by 5 bases, and 23 bases separated the two germline ends. The CDR3 protein is CASSMGHGARLFDEQYF. CDR3 nucleotide sequence: TGTGCCAGTAGTATGGGACACGGCGCGCGTTTGTTTGACGAGCAGTACTTC. Looking up the rest from reference TRBV19 and TRBJ2-7 gives the full variable domain: DGGITQSPKYLFRKEGQNVTLSCEQNLNHDAMYWYRQDPGQGLRLIYYSQIVNDFQKGDIAEGYSVSREKKESFPLTVTSAQKNPTAFYLCASSMGHGARLFDEQYFGPGTRLTVT.

This clonotype was seen ten or more times. The chain uses TRBV15 and TRBJ2-6; 8 bases align to TRBD1. Germline CDR1 is LNHNV and CDR2 is YYDKDF (reference sequence). Unmatched junction bases numbered 9, after V lost 8 bases and J lost 0 bases. The CDR3 spans 17 residues. CDR3 in amino acids: CATAAQGAPSGANVLTF. The CDR3 DNA is TGTGCCACCGCGGCCCAGGGGGCCCCCTCTGGGGCCAACGTCCTGACTTTC.

This clonotype has ten or more counts. The chain has TRBV20-1 and TRBJ1-1; D is possibly TRBD1 (5 bases). V shed 1 base and J shed 5 bases, with 8 bases lying between them. The CDR3 consists of 12 residues. Germline loops: CDR1 DFQATT, CDR2 SNEGSKA (reference sequence). The CDR3 bases are TGCAGTGCTAGAGGACAGTGGACTGAAGCTTTCTTT. Its translation is CSARGQWTEAFF.